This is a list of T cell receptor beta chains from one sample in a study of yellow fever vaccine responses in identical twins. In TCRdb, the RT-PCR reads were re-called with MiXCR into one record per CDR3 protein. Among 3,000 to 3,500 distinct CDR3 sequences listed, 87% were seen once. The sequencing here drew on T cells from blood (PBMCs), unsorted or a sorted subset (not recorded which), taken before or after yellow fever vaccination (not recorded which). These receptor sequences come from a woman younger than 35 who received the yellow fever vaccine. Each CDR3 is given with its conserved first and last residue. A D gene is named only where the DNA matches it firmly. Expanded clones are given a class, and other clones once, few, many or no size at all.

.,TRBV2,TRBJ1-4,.,CASRPVGAPNEKLFF,TGTGCCAGTAGACCGGTCGGAGCTCCTAATGAAAAACTGTTTTTT
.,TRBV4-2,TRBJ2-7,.,CASSQDVRGGGGYEQYF,TGTGCCAGCAGCCAAGATGTCAGAGGTGGAGGGGGCTACGAGCAGTACTTC
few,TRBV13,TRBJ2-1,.,CASNNRYNEQFF,TGTGCCAGCAATAACCGATACAATGAGCAGTTCTTC
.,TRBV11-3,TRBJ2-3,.,CASSLAWVASDTQYF,TGTGCCAGCAGCTTAGCATGGGTTGCGTCAGATACGCAGTATTTT
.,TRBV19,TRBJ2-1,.,CATSRSSDSYNEQFF,TGTGCCACCTCAAGAAGTAGCGACTCATACAATGAGCAGTTCTTC
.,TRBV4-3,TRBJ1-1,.,CASSQDRGSNTEAFF,TGCGCCAGCAGCCAAGATAGGGGGTCGAACACTGAAGCTTTCTTT
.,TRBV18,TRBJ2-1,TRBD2,CASSPLLAGISNEQFF,TGTGCCAGCTCACCCTTACTAGCGGGAATAAGTAATGAGCAGTTCTTC
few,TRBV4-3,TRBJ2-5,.,CASSQAYSSYQETQYF,TGCGCCAGCAGCCAGGCCTACAGTTCGTACCAAGAGACCCAGTACTTC
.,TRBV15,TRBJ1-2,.,CATSRDDYGYTF,TGTGCCACCAGCAGAGACGACTATGGCTACACCTTC
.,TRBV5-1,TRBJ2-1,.,CASSLQVPRNNEQFF,TGCGCCAGCAGTTTACAGGTTCCCCGAAACAATGAGCAGTTCTTC